This T cell receptor beta chain was sequenced for a study of T cell responses to AZD1222 COVID-19 vaccine (dated by TCRdb to about 2021). With respect to the entire study: TCR sequencing covered some 240 trial participants: 207 given two doses of AZD1222 and 26 given two doses of MenACWY control vaccine. Enrollment into the trials was organized by age into subgroups of 18-55, 56-69 and 70-plus years, and those subgroups contained roughly 160, 29 and 62 TCR-sequenced participants, respectively. Points the paper makes about the study in general: Because no day 14 peak-response samples were available, the repertoires could be characterized only after the peak T cell response. Participants were mostly white British and included more females than males, and it was suggested by the authors that clonal diversity may have been underestimated. Nearly half of unique spike-specific TCRs reportedly recognized epitopes outside regions mutated in the B.1.351 and B.1.1.7 variants. Conclusions about previously exposed vaccinees were limited because only a handful of AZD1222 recipients were SARS-CoV-2 seropositive at baseline. CD4 TCRs associated with the vaccine covered the entire spike protein, and the dominant responses were in regions 160-218 and 743-854. The 56-69-year group was small, and its depth increase did not reach significance, likely because of low power. A significant rise in spike-specific TCR breadth and depth was observed after two AZD1222 doses relative to day 0 and relative to MenACWY recipients.

The CDR3 regions of human TCRbeta chains were subjected to immunosequencing. On the study's bioinformatics: Repertoire TCRs were matched against a reference library of SARS-CoV-2-specific TCRs generated with the MIRA antigen-specificity platform. Breadth was defined as the fraction of unique TCRs that were SARS-CoV-2-associated, and depth was defined as the fraction of total T cells that were SARS-CoV-2-associated. Using the MIRA data, each spike-specific TCR was assigned both to the spike region to which the TCR was reactive and to a CD4 or CD8 class. Log10-transformed breadth and depth values were compared by one-way ANOVA with Sidak's multiple comparisons tests. TCRdb provides this immuneACCESS table in a form limited to in-frame rearrangements. Some clones are lacking; in checked studies, under half of them reflect an unresolved V gene, and why the rest are absent is not known. That table is the source of V, J and clone size, and D and trimming were worked out from the DNA. The sample data list about 110,000 clones, and about 90% of these were observed just once. Roughly 8% of the sample lies in the top ten.

The time point label corresponds to: about 28 days (+/-7) after the second vaccine dose. AZD1222 recipients with second doses at about 4 weeks or about 12 weeks were pooled, because spike-specific TCR depth and breadth did not differ between schedules. Samples from vaccinated people were obtained from the UK trials COV001 and COV002, which included a single-blind randomized controlled phase 2/3 trial of AZD1222 (ChAdOx1 nCoV-19) in healthy adults. Trial participant PBMC samples were collected at day 0 and day 28 after the second dose for TCRbeta chain sequencing. From the cysteine through the phenylalanine, the CDR3 covers 15 amino acids. Of all the DNA, just the CDR3 is kept, 45 bases in frame from base 1. CDR1 is given as SGHRS and CDR2 as YFSETQ, both from the germline V gene. The junction shows trimming of 3 bases on V and 8 bases on J, and the gene matches do not reach 12 bases of it. A note on this clone: Its antigen remains undetermined. No per-base quality is available; no much larger clone lies one base away.

The rearrangement joined TRBV5-1 to TRBJ1-1; 8 nucleotides in the junction match TRBD1. The TCR sequence derives from an adult who received the AZD1222 COVID-19 vaccine. The sequences come from peripheral blood, collected 28 days after the second AZD1222 dose. The encoded CDR3 is CASSSDPGQEKEAFF. The DNA sequence is as follows: TGCGCCAGCAGCTCCGATCCGGGACAGGAAAAGGAAGCTTTCTTT.